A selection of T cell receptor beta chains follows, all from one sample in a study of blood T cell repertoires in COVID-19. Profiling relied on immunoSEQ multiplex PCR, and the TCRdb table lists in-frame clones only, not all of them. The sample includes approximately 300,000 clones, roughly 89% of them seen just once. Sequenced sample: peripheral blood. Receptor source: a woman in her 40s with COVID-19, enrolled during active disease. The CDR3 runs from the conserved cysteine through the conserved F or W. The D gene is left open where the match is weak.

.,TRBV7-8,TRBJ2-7,CASSLRGGGAHEQYF
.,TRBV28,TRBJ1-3,CASTPTTVASGNTIYF
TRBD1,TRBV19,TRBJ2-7,CASSFTTGPYEQYF
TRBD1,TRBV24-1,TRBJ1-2,CATSDFGPQGFGYTF
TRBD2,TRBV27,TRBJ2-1,CASSLRAGEYNEQFF
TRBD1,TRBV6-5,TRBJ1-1,CASTTGGTEAFF
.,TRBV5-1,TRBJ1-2,CASSLGGLRINYGYTF
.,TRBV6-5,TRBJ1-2,CASSYGQGYYGYTF
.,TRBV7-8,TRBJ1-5,CASSRVSNQPQHF
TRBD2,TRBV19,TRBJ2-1,CASSAGTSGRAYNEQFF
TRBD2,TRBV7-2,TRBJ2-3,CASSSGGATQYF
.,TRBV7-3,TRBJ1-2,CASSLGRGYGYTF
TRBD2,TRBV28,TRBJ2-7,CASSFLLAGVKYEQYF
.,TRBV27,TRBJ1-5,CASSLARSVQPQHF
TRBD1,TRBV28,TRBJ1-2,CASTPGTGVYGYTF
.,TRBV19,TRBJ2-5,CASSTGGTQYF
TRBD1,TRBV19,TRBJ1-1,CASSSTGRPEAFF
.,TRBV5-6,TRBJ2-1,CASSLVVSGNEQFF
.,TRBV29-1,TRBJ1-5,CSVVSGGAQHF
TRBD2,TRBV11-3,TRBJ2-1,CASSSGGRRPGGAYNEQFF
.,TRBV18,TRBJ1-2,CASSLQGGPQVNYGYTF
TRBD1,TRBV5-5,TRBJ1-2,CASSAGQGAPNYGYTF
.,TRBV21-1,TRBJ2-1,CASSKGWREGLNEQFF
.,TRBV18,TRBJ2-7,CASSPWGVPYEQYF
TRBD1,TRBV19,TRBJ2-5,CASSVGTGLIQETQYF